Listed below are T cell receptor beta chains from one sample, sequenced in a study of T cells in Graves' hyperthyroidism and ophthalmopathy. Each CDR3 protein gets one entry after TCRdb re-called the multiplex PCR reads with MiXCR. The table includes around 270,000 distinct CDR3 sequences, around 20% detected once. The specimen was blood. The source is a man aged 50-59 years with Graves' ophthalmopathy. CDR3s include the opening cysteine and the closing phenylalanine or tryptophan. A row's size may be missing; if present it is once, few, many or a size class.

14,few,TRBJ1-2,TRBV28,CASSLGRFDYGYTF
12,.,TRBJ2-2,TRBV19,CAGSRGGGELFF
12,.,TRBJ1-1,TRBV6-1,CVSSPGTTEAFF
13,many,TRBJ1-4,TRBV13,CASFDRDNEKLFF
14,.,TRBJ1-5,TRBV27,CASSLSGGGQPQHF
13,many,TRBJ1-5,TRBV20-1,CSARETGLQPQHF
15,.,TRBJ1-6,TRBV6-6,CASSYSSARGSPLHF
18,.,TRBJ2-7,TRBV3-1,CASSPPTSGAGGDFEQYF
13,many,TRBJ1-5,TRBV12-3/TRBV12-4,CASSQGANQPQHF
19,.,TRBJ2-4,TRBV30,CAWSIDVDGEKRAKNIQYF
14,.,TRBJ1-1,TRBV9,CASSEGMADTEAFF
10,many,TRBJ2-1,TRBV20-1,CSARREEQFF
17,many,TRBJ2-1,TRBV12-3/TRBV12-4,CASSLFPSGRASNEQFF
16,many,TRBJ1-4,TRBV11-2,CASSRGGRATNEKLFF
14,.,TRBJ2-7,TRBV6-1,CASSYRRGGYEQYF
14,many,TRBJ2-7,TRBV27,CASSIGTGAYEQYF
18,many,TRBJ2-3,TRBV20-1,CSARGLAGGPSSADTQYF
15,few,TRBJ2-1,TRBV6-1,CASSERAGGPEEQFF
15,.,TRBJ2-3,TRBV20-1,CSATSLAGGADTQYF
12,many,TRBJ1-5,TRBV28,CASSMVDQPQHF
15,.,TRBJ2-7,TRBV5-1,CASSLVAGRTYEQYF
14,.,TRBJ2-2,TRBV5-8,CASSFGTATGELFF
14,few,TRBJ2-2,TRBV11-1,CASGGQGDTGELFF
15,many,TRBJ1-2,TRBV5-1,CASSLGDGKAYGYTF
16,.,TRBJ2-2,TRBV24-1,CATSDRGLAYTGELFF
13,few,TRBJ2-7,TRBV24-1,CATSDLGDNEQYF